A single sample is the source of the 8 T cell receptor beta chains below, sequenced in a study of OX40 agonist ivuxolimab in advanced cancers. TCRdb's copy holds only in-frame clones and misses some; the assay was immunoSEQ multiplex PCR. The sample shows about 65,000 clones, around 90% of them seen only once. The source was CD4+ or CD8+ T cells sorted from blood, collected in a trial of the OX40 agonist ivuxolimab. The receptors come from an adult with an advanced solid tumor such as melanoma, head and neck, liver or kidney cancer.

The CDR3 DNA reads as TGCGCCAGCAGCTTGGACGCAGTTTCCTACGAGCAGTACTTC. This codes for CASSLDAVSYEQYF. The genes are TRBV5-1 and TRBJ2-7; no clear D. The ends were cut back, 0 bases at V and 1 base at J, with 8 bases in the middle. The germline V gene has CDR1 SGHRS and CDR2 YFSETQ. There are 14 residues in the CDR3.

The chain recombines TRBV15 with TRBJ2-5; unclear D gene. CDR1 and CDR2 from the germline V gene are LNHNV and YYDKDF (reference sequence). V was clipped by 2 bases and J by 5 bases, with 9 bases between them. The CDR3 totals 13 residues. The CDR3 here is CATSRPDGETQYF. The CDR3 nucleotides are TGTGCCACCAGCAGACCAGACGGGGAGACCCAGTACTTC.

The chain joins TRBV9 to TRBJ2-2, with D perhaps being TRBD1 or TRBD2 (5 bases each). The CDR3 is made up of 14 amino acids. V was trimmed by 0 bases and J by 7 bases, leaving 10 bases between them. Germline V gene sequence: CDR1 SGDLS, CDR2 YYNGEE. In nucleotides, the CDR3 is TGTGCCAGCAGCGTAGACGGGGCGGTCGGGGAGCTGTTTTTT. Translation gives CASSVDGAVGELFF.

The gene calls are TRBV7-6 and TRBJ1-1; D is unresolved. V was pared by 1 base and J by 0 bases, with 9 bases between. Germline loops: CDR1 SGHVS, CDR2 FNYEAQ. The CDR3 totals 15 residues. The CDR3 loop is CASSLGEGMNTEAFF. CDR3 DNA: TGTGCCAGCAGCTTAGGAGAGGGCATGAACACTGAAGCTTTCTTT.

This clone appeared a single time. This chain uses TRBV6-1 with TRBJ2-7; D remains ambiguous. Germline V CDR1 and CDR2: MNHNS, SASEGT. Trimming removed 3 bases at V and 4 bases at J, with 10 bases between. The CDR3 is 13 residues long. CDR3 sequence reads: CASSENEGYEQYF. The CDR3 DNA follows: TGTGCCAGCAGTGAGAATGAAGGTTACGAGCAGTACTTC.

In DNA form, the CDR3 reads TGCGCCAGCAGCGAACCCCGCACAGATACGCAGTATTTT. Its protein product is CASSEPRTDTQYF. V gene TRBV4-1 combines with J gene TRBJ2-3, with no clear D. V lost 5 bases, J lost 1 base, and 7 bases lay in between. The length of the CDR3 is 13 residues. Germline values: CDR1 MGHRA, CDR2 YSYEKL.

The V gene is TRBV28, the J gene TRBJ1-4; D perhaps matches TRBD1 (6 bases). Trimming left V 6 bases short and J 8 bases short, with 13 bases between. In germline, CDR1 is MDHEN, CDR2 SYDVKM. This CDR3 is built from 13 residues. CDR3 sequence: CASSSPQGEKLFF. The CDR3 region has the DNA TGTGCCAGCAGCTCTCCTCAGGGGGAAAAACTGTTTTTT.

V and J are TRBV5-4 and TRBJ1-1; 9 bases are a match to TRBD1. Germline values: CDR1 SGHNT, CDR2 YYREEE (reference sequence). The CDR3 covers 14 residues. The V and J ends lost 2 bases and 5 bases, in that order; junction bases with no gene match: 4. CDR3 DNA: TGTGCCAGCAGCTTACAGGGGGCTGGGACTGAAGCTTTCTTT. This translates into CASSLQGAGTEAFF.